Here is one TCR beta chain with its context. The antigen it recognizes is unknown. Nothing much larger sits one base from this clone, and base qualities are not available. This sample is drawn from a study of CD8+ T cells in alopecia areata (dated by TCRdb to 2016 to 2019). For context, the study as a whole: Treated patients were enrolled in an open-label pilot trial of oral tofacitinib at 5 to 10 mg twice daily for moderate-to-severe alopecia areata. Patients on tofacitinib were biopsied at baseline and after 4 and 24 weeks of treatment, and several of the patients also had a later scalp biopsy. TCRbeta CDR3 regions were amplified by immunoSEQ multiplex PCR with 35 Vbeta forward and 13 Jbeta reverse primers. In both human patients and the C3H/HeJ mouse model, the study applied high-throughput TCRbeta sequencing to look at T cell clonal expansion in alopecia areata. Human TCRbeta sequencing covered scalp tissue and sorted CD4+ and CD8+ peripheral blood T cells from patchy and totalis/universalis alopecia areata patients and healthy controls. RNA was obtained with the PAXgene miRNA kit for fixed scalp, the miRNeasy kit for PBMCs, and the RNeasy kit for mouse skin. Clonality in the scalp was compared among normal scalp (n=4), patchy alopecia areata scalp (n=8), and alopecia totalis/universalis scalp (n=8). In treated patients, disease severity was measured using the SALT score, which gives the percentage of scalp surface area affected. Patients stayed on tofacitinib for 6 to 18 months and then had 6 months of follow-up off drug so that delayed response and recurrence could be assessed. The investigation overall reported the following: During tofacitinib treatment, many expanded lesional clones remained in scalp and blood, and this persistence may partly explain relapse after treatment is stopped. Compared with normal scalp, lesional scalp had higher clonality and more expanded CD8+ clones, particularly in alopecia totalis/universalis, a pattern that suggests antigenic drive. Resident alphabeta T cells in normal human skin are also sequenced, complicating scalp TCR repertoire analysis, unlike mouse skin dominated by gammadelta T cells. With tofacitinib, both scalp clonality and the number of expanded CD8+ clones among the top 100 scalp clones went down significantly. Compared with mice, TCR sequences shared between patients were less clear, possibly partly because of HLA diversity across the patient population. Because the treated cohort was small and included a single nonresponder, larger studies are needed to assess links between baseline CD8+ expansion and response.

The sample's time point, from its label and the paper: 24 weeks on oral tofacitinib. The treatment or condition label of this sample denotes: oral pan-JAK inhibitor, 5-10 mg twice daily. Peripheral blood and lesional scalp punch biopsies were obtained from patients with alopecia areata. PBMCs were isolated by density centrifugation and stained for CD3, CD4 and CD8, and CD4+ and CD8+ T cells were sorted on a FACSAria. Receptor libraries were prepared by the immunoSEQ multiplex PCR assay. For TCR sequencing, RNA was extracted from every sample and reverse transcribed into cDNA to serve as template. SuperScript III was used to make first-strand cDNA, primed with a 2:1 mix of oligo-dT and random hexamers. A synthetic immune receptor repertoire was used to gauge amplification bias, and whatever bias remained was removed computationally. The source study handled its data this way. Raw reads were preprocessed to remove errors, and CDR3 was defined by IMGT conventions from the conserved cysteine to phenylalanine. Clonality was computed as 1 minus the Shannon entropy, with the entropy normalized by log2 of the number of productive unique TCRs. CD4 or CD8 identity of scalp clones was inferred by cross-referencing scalp TCRbeta sequences with sorted blood CD4 and CD8 repertoires. TCRdb provides this immuneACCESS table in a form limited to in-frame rearrangements. Some clones are lacking; in checked studies, under half of them reflect an unresolved V gene, and why the rest are absent is not known. V and J calls and clone size come straight from that table; D and trimming were deduced from the DNA. For this sample there are about 92,000 clones; roughly 40% appear just once. The ten most abundant clones make up around 20% of the sample.

This receptor was obtained from a human donor with alopecia areata. The sample consisted of CD8+ T cells sorted from blood, taken at week 24, from a patient treated with tofacitinib.

The bases read TGTGCCAGCAGTTACATCCGGAACACTGAAGCTTTCTTT. Translated, it gives CASSYIRNTEAFF. The chain is made from TRBV6-5 and TRBJ1-1; the D gene lacks a confident call. Relative to germline, V is 2 bases shorter and J is 1 base shorter, with 5 bases between their ends. The CDR3 spans 13 residues, from the cysteine through the phenylalanine. The read is trimmed to its CDR3 DNA, 39 bases read in frame from base 1. For CDR1 and CDR2, the germline V gene lists MNHEY and SVGAGI.